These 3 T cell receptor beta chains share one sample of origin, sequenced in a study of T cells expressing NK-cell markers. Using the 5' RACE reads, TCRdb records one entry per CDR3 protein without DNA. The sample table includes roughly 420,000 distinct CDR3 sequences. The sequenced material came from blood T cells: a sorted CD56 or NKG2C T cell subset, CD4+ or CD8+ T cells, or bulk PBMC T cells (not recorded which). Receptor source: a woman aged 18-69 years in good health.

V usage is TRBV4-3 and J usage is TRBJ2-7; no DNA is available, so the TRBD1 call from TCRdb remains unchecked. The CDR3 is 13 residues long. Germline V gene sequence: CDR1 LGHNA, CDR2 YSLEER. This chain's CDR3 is CASSQVRDYEQYF.

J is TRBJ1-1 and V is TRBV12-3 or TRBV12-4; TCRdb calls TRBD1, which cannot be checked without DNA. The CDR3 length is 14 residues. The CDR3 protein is CASSEQGGGTEAFF.

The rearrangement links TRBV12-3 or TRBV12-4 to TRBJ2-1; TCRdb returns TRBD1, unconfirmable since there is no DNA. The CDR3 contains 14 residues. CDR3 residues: CASSFPPIQDEQFF.